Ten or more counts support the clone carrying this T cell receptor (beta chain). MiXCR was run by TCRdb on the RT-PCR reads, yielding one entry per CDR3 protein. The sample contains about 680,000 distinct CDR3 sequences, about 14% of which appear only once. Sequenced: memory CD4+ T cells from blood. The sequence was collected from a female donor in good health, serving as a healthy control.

CDR3 in amino acids: CASSLLSPRSQETQYF. The CDR3 DNA sequence: TGTGCCAGCAGTTTATTGTCTCCCCGATCCCAAGAGACCCAGTACTTC. V and J are TRBV27 and TRBJ2-5; D unclear. The germline V and J ends were trimmed by 1 base and 1 base, with 13 bases remaining between them. Germline V gene sequence: CDR1 MNHEY, CDR2 SMNVEV (reference sequence). The CDR3 loop spans 16 amino acids.